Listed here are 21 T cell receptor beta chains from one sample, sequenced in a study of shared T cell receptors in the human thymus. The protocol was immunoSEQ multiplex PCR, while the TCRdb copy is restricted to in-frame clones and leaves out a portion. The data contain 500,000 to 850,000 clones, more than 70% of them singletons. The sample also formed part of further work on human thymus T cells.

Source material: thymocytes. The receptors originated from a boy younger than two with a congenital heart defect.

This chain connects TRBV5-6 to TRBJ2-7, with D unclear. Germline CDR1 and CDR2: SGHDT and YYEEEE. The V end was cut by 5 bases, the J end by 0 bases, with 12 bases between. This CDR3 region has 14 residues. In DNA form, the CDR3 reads TGTGCCAGCAGTCCTCACCGTAGCTCCTACGAGCAGTACTTC. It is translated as CASSPHRSSYEQYF.

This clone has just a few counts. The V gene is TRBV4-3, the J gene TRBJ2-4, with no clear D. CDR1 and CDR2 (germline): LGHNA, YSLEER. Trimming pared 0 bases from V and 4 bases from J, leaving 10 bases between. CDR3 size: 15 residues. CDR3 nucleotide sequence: TGCGCCAGCAGCCAAGATAGAACAGAGAAAAACATTCAGTACTTC. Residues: CASSQDRTEKNIQYF.

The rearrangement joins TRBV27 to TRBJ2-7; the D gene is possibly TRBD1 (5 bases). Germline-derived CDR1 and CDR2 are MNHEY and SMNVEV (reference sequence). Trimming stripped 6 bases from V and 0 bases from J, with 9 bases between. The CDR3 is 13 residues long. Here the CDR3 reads CASSPQVSYEQYF. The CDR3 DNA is TGTGCCAGCAGCCCACAGGTCTCCTACGAGCAGTACTTC.

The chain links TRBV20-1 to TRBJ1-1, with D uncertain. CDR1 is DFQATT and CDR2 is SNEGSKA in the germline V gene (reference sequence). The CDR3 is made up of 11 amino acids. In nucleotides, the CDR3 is TGCAGACTCCTACTTAACACTGAAGCTTTCTTT. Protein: CRLLLNTEAFF.

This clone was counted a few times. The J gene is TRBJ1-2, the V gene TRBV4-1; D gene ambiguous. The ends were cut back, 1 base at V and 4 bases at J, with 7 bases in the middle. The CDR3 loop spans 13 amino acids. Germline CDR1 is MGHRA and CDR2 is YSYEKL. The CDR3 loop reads CASSQGGSYGYTF. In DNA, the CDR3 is TGCGCCAGCAGCCAAGGAGGGAGCTATGGCTACACCTTC.

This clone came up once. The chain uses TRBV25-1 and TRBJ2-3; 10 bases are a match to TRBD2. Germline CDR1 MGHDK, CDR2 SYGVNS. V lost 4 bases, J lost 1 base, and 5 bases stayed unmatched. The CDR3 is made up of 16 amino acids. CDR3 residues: CASSVTGTSGTDTQYF. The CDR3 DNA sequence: TGTGCCAGCAGTGTTACCGGGACTAGCGGCACAGATACGCAGTATTTT.

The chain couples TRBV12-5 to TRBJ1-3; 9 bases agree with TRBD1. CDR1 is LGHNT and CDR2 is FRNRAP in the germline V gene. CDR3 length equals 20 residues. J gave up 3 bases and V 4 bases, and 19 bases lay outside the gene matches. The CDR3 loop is CASGSKKRTGARVFGNTIYF. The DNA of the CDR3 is TGTGCTAGTGGTTCAAAGAAAAGGACAGGGGCCCGGGTATTTGGAAACACCATATATTTT.

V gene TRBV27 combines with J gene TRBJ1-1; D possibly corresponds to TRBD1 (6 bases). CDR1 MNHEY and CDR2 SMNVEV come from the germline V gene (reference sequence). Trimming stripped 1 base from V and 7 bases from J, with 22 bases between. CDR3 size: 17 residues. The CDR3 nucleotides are TGTGCCAGCAGTTTATGGGGCGGACAGCCACCCTCCGGTGAAGCTTTCTTT. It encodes CASSLWGGQPPSGEAFF.

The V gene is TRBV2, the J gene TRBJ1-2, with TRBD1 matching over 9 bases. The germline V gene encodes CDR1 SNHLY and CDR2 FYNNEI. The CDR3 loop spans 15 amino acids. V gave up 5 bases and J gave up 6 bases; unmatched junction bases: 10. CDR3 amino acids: CASSLVQGAAHGYTF. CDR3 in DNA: TGTGCCAGCAGTCTCGTACAGGGGGCCGCCCATGGCTACACCTTC.

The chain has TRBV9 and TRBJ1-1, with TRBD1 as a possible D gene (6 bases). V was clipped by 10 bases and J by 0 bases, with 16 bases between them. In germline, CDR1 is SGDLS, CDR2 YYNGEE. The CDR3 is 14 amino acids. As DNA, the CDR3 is TGTGCCGGTTTCTACCGACAGGTGAACACTGAAGCTTTCTTT. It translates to CAGFYRQVNTEAFF.

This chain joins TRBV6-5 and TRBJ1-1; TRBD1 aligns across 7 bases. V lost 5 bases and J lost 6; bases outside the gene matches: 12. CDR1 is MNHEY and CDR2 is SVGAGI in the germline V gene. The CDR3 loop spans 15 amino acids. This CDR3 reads CASSGGGETKAEAFF. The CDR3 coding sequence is TGTGCCAGCAGTGGAGGGGGCGAGACGAAGGCTGAAGCTTTCTTT.

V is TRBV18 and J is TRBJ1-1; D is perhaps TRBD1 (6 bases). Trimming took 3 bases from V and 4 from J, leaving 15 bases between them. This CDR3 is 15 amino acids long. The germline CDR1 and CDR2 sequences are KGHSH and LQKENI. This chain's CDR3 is CASSPGDTVRTEAFF. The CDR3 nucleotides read TGTGCCAGCTCACCCGGGGACACGGTACGCACTGAAGCTTTCTTT.

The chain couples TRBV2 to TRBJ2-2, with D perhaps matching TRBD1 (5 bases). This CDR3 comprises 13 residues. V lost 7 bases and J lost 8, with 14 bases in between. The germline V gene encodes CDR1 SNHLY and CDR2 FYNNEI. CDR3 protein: CASIQQGGGELFF. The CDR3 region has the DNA TGTGCCAGCATACAGCAGGGTGGAGGGGAGCTGTTTTTT.

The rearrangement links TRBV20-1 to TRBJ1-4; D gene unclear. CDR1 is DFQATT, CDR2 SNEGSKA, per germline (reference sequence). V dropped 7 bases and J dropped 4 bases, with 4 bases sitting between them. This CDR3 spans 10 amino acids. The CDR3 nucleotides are TGCAGTGTTCTTAATGAAAAACTGTTTTTT. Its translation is CSVLNEKLFF.

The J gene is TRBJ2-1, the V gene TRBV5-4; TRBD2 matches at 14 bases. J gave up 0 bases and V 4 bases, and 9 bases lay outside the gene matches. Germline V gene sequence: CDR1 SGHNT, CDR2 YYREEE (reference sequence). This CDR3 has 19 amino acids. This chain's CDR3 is CASSLRLAGGRSSYNEQFF. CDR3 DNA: TGTGCCAGCAGCCTACGACTAGCGGGGGGGAGGAGCTCCTACAATGAGCAGTTCTTC.

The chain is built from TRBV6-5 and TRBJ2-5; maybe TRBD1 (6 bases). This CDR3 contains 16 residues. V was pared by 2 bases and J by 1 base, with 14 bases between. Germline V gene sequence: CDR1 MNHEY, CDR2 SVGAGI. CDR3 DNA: TGTGCCAGCAGTTACGGGGGCAGCCATTTCCAAGAGACCCAGTACTTC. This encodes CASSYGGSHFQETQYF.

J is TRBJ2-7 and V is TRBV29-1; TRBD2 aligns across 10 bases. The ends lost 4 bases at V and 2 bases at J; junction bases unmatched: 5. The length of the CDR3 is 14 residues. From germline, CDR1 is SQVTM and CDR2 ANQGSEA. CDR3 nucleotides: TGCAGCGTTGCGGGACTAGCGCCGACCTACGAGCAGTACTTC. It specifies CSVAGLAPTYEQYF.

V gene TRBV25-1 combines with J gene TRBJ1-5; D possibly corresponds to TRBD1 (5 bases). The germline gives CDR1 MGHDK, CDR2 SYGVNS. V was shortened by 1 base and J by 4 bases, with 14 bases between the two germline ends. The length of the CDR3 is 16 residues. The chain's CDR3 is CASSESGGEGNQPQHF. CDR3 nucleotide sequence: TGTGCCAGCAGTGAATCGGGAGGGGAGGGAAATCAGCCCCAGCATTTT.

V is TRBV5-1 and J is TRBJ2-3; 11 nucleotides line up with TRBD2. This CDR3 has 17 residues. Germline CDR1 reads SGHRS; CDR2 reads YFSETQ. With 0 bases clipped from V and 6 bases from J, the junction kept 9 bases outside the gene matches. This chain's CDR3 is CASSLALTSGVGDTQYF. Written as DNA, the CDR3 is TGCGCCAGCAGCTTGGCCCTGACTAGCGGGGTCGGGGATACGCAGTATTTT.

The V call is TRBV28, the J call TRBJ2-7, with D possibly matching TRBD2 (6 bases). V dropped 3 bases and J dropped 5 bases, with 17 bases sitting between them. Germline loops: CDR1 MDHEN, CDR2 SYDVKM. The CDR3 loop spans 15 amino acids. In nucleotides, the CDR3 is TGTGCCAGCAGTTTGGAAGGGGAGGTCTCGAACGAGCAGTACTTC. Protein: CASSLEGEVSNEQYF. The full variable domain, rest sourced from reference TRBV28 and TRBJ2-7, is DVKVTQSSRYLVKRTGEKVFLECVQDMDHENMFWYRQDPGLGLRLIYFSYDVKMKEKGDIPEGYSVSREKKERFSLILESASTNQTSMYLCASSLEGEVSNEQYFGPGTRLTVT.

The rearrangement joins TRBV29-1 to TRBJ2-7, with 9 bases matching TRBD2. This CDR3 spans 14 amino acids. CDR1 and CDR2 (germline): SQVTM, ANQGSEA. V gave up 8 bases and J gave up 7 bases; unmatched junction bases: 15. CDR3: CSPGLAGGLGEQYF. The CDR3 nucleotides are TGCAGCCCGGGTTTGGCGGGAGGGTTGGGGGAGCAGTACTTC.